This T cell receptor beta chain came from a study of shared clonotypes between healthy human individuals. The assay used deep level. Assay used: immunoSEQ multiplex PCR; TCRdb lists only in-frame clones, some missing. This sample carries 300,000 to 400,000 clones, around 87% of them seen once, and the ten largest clones take about a sixth. Notes on this clone: Its antigen is not known.

Study-level points and caveats: A limitation of the genetic and exposure-history diversity represented arose from few donors.

V trimming: 1 base; J trimming: 2 bases; junction bases outside the gene matches: 3. Germline-derived CDR1 and CDR2 are GTSNPN and SVGIG (reference sequence). The CDR3 totals 14 residues. This rearrangement joins TRBV30 to TRBJ2-7; 9 bases are a match to TRBD2. Sequences were obtained from memory CD8+ T cells sorted from blood. The subset denotes: CD45RO+ cells pooled with CCR7-negative TemRA cells. This clonotype was sampled from a man aged 18-30 years in good health. Here the CDR3 reads CAWSEASGTYEQYF. CDR3 bases: TGTGCCTGGAGTGAGGCTAGCGGGACCTACGAGCAGTACTTC.